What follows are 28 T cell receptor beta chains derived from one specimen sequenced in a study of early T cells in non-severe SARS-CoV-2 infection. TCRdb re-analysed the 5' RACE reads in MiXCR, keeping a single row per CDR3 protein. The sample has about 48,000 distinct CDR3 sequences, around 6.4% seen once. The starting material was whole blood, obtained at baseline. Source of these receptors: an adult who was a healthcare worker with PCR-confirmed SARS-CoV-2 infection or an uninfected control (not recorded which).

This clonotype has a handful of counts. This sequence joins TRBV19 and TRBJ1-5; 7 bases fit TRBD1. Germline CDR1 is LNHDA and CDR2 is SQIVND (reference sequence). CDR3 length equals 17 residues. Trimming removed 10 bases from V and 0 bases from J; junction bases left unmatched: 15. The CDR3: CATHLGSGTDSNQPQHF. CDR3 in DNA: TGTGCCACCCATCTCGGATCCGGGACAGATAGCAATCAGCCCCAGCATTTT.

This CDR3 reads CSAKTTGPMNTEAFF. The CDR3 region has the DNA TGCAGTGCTAAGACGACAGGGCCTATGAACACTGAAGCTTTCTTT. The V call is TRBV20-1, the J call TRBJ1-1, with 7 bases lining up with TRBD1. CDR3 length: 15 residues. CDR1 DFQATT and CDR2 SNEGSKA come from the germline V gene (reference sequence). The ends lost 4 bases at V and 0 bases at J; junction bases unmatched: 8.

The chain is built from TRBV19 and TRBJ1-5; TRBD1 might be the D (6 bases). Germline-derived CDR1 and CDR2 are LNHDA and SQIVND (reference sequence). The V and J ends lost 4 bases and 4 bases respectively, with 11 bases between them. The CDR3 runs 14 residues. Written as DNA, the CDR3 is TGTGCCAGTAGTACTGCGGGGGCGAATCAGCCCCAGCATTTT. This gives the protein CASSTAGANQPQHF.

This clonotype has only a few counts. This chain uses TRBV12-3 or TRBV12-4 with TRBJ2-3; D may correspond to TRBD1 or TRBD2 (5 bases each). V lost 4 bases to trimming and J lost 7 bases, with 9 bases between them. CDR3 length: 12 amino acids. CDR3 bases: TGTGCCAGCAGTTCGGGACGAAATACGCAGTATTTT. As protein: CASSSGRNTQYF.

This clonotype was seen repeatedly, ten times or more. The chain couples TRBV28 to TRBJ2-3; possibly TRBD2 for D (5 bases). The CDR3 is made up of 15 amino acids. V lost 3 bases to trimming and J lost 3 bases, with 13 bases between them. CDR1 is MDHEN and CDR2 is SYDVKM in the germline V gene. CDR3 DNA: TGTGCCAGCAGTTTCAGCGGTCCAAGTACAGATACGCAGTATTTT. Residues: CASSFSGPSTDTQYF.

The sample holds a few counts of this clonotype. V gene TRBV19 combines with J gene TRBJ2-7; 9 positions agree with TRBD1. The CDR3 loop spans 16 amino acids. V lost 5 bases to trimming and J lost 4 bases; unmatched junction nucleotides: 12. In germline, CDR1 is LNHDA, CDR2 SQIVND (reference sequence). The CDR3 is CASSVTGTGMVYEQYF. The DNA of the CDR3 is TGTGCCAGTAGTGTTACCGGGACAGGGATGGTTTACGAGCAGTACTTC. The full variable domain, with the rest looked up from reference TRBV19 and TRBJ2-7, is DGGITQSPKYLFRKEGQNVTLSCEQNLNHDAMYWYRQDPGQGLRLIYYSQIVNDFQKGDIAEGYSVSREKKESFPLTVTSAQKNPTAFYLCASSVTGTGMVYEQYFGPGTRLTVT.

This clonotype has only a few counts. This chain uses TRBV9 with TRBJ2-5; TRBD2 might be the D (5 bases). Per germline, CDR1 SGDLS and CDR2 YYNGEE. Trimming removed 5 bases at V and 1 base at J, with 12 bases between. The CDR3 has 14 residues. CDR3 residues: CASSPRGSQETQYF. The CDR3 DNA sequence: TGTGCCAGCAGTCCACGAGGGAGCCAAGAGACCCAGTACTTC.

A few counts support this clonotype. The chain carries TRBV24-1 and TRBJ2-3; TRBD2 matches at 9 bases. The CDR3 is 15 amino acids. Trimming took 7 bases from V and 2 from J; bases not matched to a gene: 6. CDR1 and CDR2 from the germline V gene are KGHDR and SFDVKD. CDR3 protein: CATSQPSGNTDTQYF. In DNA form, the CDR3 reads TGTGCCACCAGCCAGCCTAGCGGGAACACAGATACGCAGTATTTT.

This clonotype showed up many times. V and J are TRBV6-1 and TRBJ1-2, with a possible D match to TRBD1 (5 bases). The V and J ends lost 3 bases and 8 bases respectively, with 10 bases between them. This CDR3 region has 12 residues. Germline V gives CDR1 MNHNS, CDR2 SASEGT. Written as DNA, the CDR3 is TGTGCCAGCAGTGAGATGGGACGGGGCTACACCTTC. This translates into CASSEMGRGYTF.

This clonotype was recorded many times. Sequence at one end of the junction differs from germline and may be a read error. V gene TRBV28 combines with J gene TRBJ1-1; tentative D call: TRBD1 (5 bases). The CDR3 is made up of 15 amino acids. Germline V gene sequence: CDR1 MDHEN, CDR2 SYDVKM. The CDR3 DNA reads TGTGCCAGCAGTGGGGTCCGGCTGGGGGGAACTGAAGTTTTCTTT. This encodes CASSGVRLGGTEVFF.

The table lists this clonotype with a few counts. Here the CDR3 reads CAITPGYPRGEQYF. CDR3 bases: TGTGCCATCACGCCCGGGTACCCCCGGGGCGAGCAGTACTTC. The chain links TRBV10-3 to TRBJ2-7, with D possibly matching TRBD2 (5 bases). This CDR3 comprises 14 residues. The V end was cut by 7 bases, the J end by 6 bases, with 19 bases between. Looked up from germline, CDR1 is ENHRY and CDR2 is SYGVKD.

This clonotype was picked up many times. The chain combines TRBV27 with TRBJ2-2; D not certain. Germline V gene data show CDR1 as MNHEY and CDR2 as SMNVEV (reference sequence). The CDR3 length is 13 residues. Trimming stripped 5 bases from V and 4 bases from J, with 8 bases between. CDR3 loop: CASSTGRTGELFF. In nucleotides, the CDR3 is TGTGCCAGCAGTACGGGTCGCACCGGGGAGCTGTTTTTT.

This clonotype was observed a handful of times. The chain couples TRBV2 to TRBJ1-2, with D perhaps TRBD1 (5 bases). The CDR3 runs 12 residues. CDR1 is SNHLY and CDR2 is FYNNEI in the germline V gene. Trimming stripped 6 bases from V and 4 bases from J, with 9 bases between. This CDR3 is CASSRASYGYTF. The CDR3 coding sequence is TGTGCCAGCAGCAGGGCGAGCTATGGCTACACCTTC.

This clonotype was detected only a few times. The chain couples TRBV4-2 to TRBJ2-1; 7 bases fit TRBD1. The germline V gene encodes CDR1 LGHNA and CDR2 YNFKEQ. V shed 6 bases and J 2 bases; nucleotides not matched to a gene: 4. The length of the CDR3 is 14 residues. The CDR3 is CASRGQGAYNEQFF. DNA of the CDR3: TGTGCCAGCAGGGGGCAGGGGGCCTACAATGAGCAGTTCTTC.

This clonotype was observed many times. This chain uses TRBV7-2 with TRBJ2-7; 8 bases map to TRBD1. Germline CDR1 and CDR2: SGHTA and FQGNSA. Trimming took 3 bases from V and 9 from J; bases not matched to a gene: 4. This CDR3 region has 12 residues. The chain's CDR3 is CASSLGQVGQYF. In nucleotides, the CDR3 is TGTGCCAGCAGCTTGGGACAGGTGGGGCAGTACTTC.

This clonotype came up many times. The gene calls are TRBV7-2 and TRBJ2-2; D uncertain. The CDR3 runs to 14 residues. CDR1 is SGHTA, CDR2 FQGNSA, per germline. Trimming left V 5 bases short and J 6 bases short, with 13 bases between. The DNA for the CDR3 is TGTGCCAGCAGCGTAAGATGGGGTTCCGGGGAGCTGTTTTTT. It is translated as CASSVRWGSGELFF.

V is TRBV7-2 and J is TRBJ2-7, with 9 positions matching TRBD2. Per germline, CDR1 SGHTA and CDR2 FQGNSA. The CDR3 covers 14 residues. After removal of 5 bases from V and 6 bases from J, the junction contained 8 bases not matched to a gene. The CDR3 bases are TGTGCCAGCAGCGCCCCAGCGGGAGGAAGCGAGCAGTACTTC. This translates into CASSAPAGGSEQYF. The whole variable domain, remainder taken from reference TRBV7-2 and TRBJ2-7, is GAGVSQSPSNKVTEKGKDVELRCDPISGHTALYWYRQSLGQGLEFLIYFQGNSAPDKSGLPSDRFSAERTGGSVSTLTIQRTQQEDSAVYLCASSAPAGGSEQYFGPGTRLTVT.

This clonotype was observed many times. CDR3 sequence reads: CAWRTLGANTEAFF. Here the CDR3 DNA reads TGTGCCTGGAGAACCCTGGGGGCGAACACTGAAGCTTTCTTT. The chain recombines TRBV30 with TRBJ1-1; D might be TRBD1 (6 bases). Germline lookup yields CDR1 GTSNPN and CDR2 SVGIG (reference sequence). This CDR3 region has 14 residues. Trimming removed 3 bases at V and 1 base at J, with 12 bases between.

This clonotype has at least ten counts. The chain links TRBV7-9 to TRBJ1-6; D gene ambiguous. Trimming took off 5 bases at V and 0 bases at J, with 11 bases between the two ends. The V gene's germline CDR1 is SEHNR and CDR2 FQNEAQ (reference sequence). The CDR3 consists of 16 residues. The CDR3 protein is CASSPPGSSYNSPLHF. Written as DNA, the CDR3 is TGTGCCAGCAGCCCCCCGGGGAGCTCCTATAATTCACCCCTCCACTTT.

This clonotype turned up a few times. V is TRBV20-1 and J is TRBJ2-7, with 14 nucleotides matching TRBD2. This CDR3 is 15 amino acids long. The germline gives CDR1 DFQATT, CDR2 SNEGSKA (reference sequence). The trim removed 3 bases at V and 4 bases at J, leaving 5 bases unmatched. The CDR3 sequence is CSASPGTSGRYEQYF. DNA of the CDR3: TGCAGTGCTAGCCCCGGGACTAGCGGGAGATACGAGCAGTACTTC.

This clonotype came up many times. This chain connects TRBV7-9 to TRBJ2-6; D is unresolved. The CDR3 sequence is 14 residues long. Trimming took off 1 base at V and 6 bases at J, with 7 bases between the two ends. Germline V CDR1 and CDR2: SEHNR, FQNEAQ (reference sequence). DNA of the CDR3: TGTGCCAGCAGCTTAGACATCCAGGCCAACGTCCTGACTTTC. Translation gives CASSLDIQANVLTF.

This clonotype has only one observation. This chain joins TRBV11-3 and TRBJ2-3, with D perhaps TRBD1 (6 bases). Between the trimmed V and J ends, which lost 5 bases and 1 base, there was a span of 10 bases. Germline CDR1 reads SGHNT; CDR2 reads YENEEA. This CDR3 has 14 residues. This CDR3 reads CASSLGQRTDTQYF. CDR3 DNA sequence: TGTGCCAGCAGCCTGGGACAACGCACAGATACGCAGTATTTT.

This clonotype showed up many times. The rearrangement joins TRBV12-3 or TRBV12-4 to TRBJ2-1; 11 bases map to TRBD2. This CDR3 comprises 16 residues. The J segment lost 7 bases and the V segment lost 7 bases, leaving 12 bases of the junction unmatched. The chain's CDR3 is CASTKLAGGSYNEQFF. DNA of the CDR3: TGTGCCAGCACCAAATTAGCGGGAGGGTCGTATAATGAGCAGTTCTTC.

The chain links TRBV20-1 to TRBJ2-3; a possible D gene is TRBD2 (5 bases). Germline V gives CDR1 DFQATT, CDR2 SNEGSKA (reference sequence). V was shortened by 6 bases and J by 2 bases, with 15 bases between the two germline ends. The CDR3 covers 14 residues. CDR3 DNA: TGCAGTGCGACGAAGGAGGAGCTCACAGATACGCAGTATTTT. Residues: CSATKEELTDTQYF.

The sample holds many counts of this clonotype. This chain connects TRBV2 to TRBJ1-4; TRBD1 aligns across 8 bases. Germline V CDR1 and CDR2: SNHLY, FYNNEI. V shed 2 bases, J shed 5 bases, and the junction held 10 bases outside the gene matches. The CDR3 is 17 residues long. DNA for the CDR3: TGTGCCAGCAGTGAATTCGCCCGGACAGGGTGGAATGAAAAACTGTTTTTT. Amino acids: CASSEFARTGWNEKLFF.

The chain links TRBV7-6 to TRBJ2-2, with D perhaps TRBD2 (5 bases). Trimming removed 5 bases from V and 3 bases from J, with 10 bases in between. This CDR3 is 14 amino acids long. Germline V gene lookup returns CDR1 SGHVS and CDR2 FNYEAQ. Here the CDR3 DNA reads TGTGCCAGCAGCCATCGGACTGACACCGGGGAGCTGTTTTTT. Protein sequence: CASSHRTDTGELFF. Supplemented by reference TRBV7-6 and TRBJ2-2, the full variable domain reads GAGVSQSPRYKVTKRGQDVALRCDPISGHVSLYWYRQALGQGPEFLTYFNYEAQQDKSGLPNDRFSAERPEGSISTLTIQRTEQRDSAMYRCASSHRTDTGELFFGEGSRLTVL.

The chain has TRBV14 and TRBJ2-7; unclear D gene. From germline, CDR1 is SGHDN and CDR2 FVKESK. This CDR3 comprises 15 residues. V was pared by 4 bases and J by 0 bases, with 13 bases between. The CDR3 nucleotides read TGTGCCAGCAGCCCCATTTCTTCAGCCTCCTACGAGCAGTACTTC. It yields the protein CASSPISSASYEQYF.

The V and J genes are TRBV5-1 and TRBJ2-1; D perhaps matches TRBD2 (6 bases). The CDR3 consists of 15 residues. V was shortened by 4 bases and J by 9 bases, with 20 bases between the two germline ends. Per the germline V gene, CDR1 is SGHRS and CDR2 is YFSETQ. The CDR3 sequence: CASSPLEGAGGEQFF. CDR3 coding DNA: TGCGCCAGCAGCCCCTTGGAGGGAGCCGGGGGTGAGCAGTTCTTC.